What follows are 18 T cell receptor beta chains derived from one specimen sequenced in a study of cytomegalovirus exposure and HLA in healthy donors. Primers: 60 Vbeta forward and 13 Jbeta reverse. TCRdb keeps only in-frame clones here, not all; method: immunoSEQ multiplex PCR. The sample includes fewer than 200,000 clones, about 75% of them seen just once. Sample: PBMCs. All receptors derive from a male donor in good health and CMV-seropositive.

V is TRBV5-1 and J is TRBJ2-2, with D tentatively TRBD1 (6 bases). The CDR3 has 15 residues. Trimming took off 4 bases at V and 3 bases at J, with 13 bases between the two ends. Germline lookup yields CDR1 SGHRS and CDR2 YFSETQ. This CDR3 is CASSARDTYTGELFF. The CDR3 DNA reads TGCGCCAGCAGCGCCCGGGACACTTACACCGGGGAGCTGTTTTTT.

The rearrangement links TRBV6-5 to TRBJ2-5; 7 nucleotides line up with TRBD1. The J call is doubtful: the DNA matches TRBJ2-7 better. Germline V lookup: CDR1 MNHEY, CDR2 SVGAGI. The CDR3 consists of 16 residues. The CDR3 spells CASSYSARQGRSEQYF. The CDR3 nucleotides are TGTGCCAGCAGTTACTCGGCGAGACAGGGTAGGAGCGAGCAGTACTTC.

Here the CDR3 reads CASSQVPPQTQYF. CDR3 sequence (DNA): TGTGCCAGCAGCCAAGTCCCGCCGCAGACGCAGTATTTT. The J gene is TRBJ2-3, the V gene TRBV14; D not certain. This CDR3 is 13 amino acids long. The V end lost 1 base, the J end lost 9 bases, and 11 bases lay between the germline ends. Germline CDR1 is SGHDN and CDR2 is FVKESK.

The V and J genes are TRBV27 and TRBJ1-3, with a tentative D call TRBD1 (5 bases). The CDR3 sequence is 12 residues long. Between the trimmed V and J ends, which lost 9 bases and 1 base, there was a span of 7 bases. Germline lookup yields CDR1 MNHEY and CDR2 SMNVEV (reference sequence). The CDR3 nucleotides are TGTGCCAGTCGGGGGTCTGGAAACACCATATATTTT. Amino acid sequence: CASRGSGNTIYF.

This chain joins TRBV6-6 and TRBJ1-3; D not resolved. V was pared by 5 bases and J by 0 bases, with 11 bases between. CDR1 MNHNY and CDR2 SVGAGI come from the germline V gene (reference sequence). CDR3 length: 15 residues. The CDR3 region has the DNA TGTGCCAGCAGTCCGGAGGTAGGCTCTGGAAACACCATATATTTT. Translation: CASSPEVGSGNTIYF.

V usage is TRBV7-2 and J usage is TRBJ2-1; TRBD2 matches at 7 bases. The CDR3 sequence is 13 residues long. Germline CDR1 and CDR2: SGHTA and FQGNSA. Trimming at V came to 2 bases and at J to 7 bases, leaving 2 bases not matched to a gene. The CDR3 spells CASSLTSANEQFF. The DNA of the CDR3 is TGTGCCAGCAGCTTAACTAGCGCAAATGAGCAGTTCTTC.

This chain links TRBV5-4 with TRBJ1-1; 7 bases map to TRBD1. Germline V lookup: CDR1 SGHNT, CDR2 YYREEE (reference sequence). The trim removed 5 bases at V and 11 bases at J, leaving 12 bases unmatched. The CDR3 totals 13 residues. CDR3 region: CASRPGDRVQAFF. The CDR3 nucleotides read TGTGCCAGCAGACCGGGAGACAGGGTGCAGGCTTTCTTT.

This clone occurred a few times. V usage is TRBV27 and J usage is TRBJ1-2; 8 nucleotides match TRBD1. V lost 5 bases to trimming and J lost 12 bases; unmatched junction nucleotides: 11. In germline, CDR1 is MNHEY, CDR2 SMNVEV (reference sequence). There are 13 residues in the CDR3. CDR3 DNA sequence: TGTGCCAGCAGTCTCTCTACAGGGGGTGGGAACACCTTC. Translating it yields CASSLSTGGGNTF.

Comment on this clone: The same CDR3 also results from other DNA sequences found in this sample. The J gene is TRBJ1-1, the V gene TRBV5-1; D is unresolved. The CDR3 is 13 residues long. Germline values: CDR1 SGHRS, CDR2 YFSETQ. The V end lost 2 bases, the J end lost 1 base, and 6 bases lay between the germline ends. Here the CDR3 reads CASSLSENTEAFF. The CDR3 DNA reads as TGCGCCAGCAGCTTAAGCGAGAACACTGAAGCTTTCTTT.

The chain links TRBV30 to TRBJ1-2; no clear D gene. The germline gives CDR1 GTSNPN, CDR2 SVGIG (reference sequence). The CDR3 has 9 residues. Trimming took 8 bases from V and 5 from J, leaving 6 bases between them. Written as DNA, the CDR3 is TGTGCCGGAGAATATGGCTACACCTTC. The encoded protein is CAGEYGYTF. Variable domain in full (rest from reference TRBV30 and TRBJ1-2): SQTIHQWPATLVQPVGSPLSLECTVEGTSNPNLYWYRQAAGRGLQLLFYSVGIGQISSEVPQNLSASRPQDRQFILSSKKLLLSDSGFYLCAGEYGYTFGSGTRLTVV.

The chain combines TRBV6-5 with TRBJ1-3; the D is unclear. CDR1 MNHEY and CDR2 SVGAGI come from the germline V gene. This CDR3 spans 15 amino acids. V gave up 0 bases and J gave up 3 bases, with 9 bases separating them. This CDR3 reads CASSYSPEGGNTIYF. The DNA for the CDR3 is TGTGCCAGCAGTTACTCCCCGGAGGGTGGAAACACCATATATTTT.

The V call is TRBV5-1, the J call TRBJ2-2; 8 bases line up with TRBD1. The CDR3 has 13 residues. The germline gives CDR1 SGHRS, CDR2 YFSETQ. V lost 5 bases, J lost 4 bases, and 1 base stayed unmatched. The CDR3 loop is CASRDRATGELFF. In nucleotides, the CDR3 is TGCGCCAGCAGGGACAGGGCCACCGGGGAGCTGTTTTTT.

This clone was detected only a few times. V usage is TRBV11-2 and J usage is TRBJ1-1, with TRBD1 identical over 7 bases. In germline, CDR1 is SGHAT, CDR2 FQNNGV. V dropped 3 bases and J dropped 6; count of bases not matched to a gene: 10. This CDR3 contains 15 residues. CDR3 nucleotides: TGTGCCAGCAGCTTCGCAGGGGGAAGGGAATCTGAAGCTTTCTTT. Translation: CASSFAGGRESEAFF. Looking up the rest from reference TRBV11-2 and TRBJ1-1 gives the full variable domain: EAGVAQSPRYKIIEKRQSVAFWCNPISGHATLYWYQQILGQGPKLLIQFQNNGVVDDSQLPKDRFSAERLKGVDSTLKIQPAKLEDSAVYLCASSFAGGRESEAFFGQGTRLTVV.

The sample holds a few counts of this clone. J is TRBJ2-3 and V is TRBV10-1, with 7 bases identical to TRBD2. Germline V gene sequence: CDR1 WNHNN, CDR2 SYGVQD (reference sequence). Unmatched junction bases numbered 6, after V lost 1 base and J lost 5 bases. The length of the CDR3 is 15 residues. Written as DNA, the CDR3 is TGCGCCAGCAGTGAGTGGCCAGCGGGGAGAGATACGCAGTATTTT. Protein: CASSEWPAGRDTQYF.

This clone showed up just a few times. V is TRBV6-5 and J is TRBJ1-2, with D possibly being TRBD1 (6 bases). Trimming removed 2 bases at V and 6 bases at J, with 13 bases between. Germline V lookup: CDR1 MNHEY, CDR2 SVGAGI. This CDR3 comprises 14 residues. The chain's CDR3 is CASSYRGHRDGYTF. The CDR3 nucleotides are TGTGCCAGCAGTTACCGCGGGCACAGGGATGGCTACACCTTC.

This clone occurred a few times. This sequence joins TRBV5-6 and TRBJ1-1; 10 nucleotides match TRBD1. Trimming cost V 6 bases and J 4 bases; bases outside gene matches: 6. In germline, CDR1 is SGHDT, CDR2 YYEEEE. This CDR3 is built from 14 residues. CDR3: CASTPGTGVTEAFF. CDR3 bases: TGTGCCAGCACCCCCGGGACAGGGGTCACTGAAGCTTTCTTT.

The CDR3 DNA reads as TGTGCCAGCAGCCCGGGGGGGGGCCCGGACACTGAAGCTTTCTTT. Translated, it gives CASSPGGGPDTEAFF. The rearrangement uses TRBV5-5 and TRBJ1-1; D may be TRBD1 (6 bases). The CDR3 runs 15 residues. Germline loops: CDR1 SGHKS, CDR2 YYEKEE (reference sequence). V was trimmed by 4 bases and J by 3 bases, leaving 16 bases between them.

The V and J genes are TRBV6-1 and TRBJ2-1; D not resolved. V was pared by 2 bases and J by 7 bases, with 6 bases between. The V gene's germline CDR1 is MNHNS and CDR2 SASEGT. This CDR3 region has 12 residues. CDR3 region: CASSELLNEQFF. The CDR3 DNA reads TGTGCCAGCAGTGAACTCCTTAATGAGCAGTTCTTC.